This TCR beta chain appears in the sequencing data of a study of T cells in women clearing cervical HPV infection. The data were produced by immunoSEQ multiplex PCR, yet TCRdb's version contains in-frame clones alone and is incomplete. Its table records tens of thousands of clones. As regards this clone: The read stops 3 residues short of the end of the CDR3; the missing end is completed from the germline J gene.

Germline V CDR1 and CDR2: SEHNR, FQNEAQ (reference sequence). The V and J ends lost 2 bases and 2 bases respectively, with 12 bases between them. The CDR3 has 15 residues. The sequencing sample was made of blood buffy coat. This chain connects TRBV7-9 to TRBJ2-5; TRBD2 might be the D (5 bases). This TCR was sampled from a woman between 18 and 70 years old with a cervical HPV16 infection that either progressed to CIN3+ or cleared (not recorded which). The CDR3 is CASSLSRGIQETQYF. CDR3 DNA (partial): TGTGCCAGCAGCTTAAGCCGGGGTATACAAGAGACC.